A single sample is the source of the 21 T cell receptor beta chains below, sequenced in a study of T cells in Graves' hyperthyroidism and ophthalmopathy. Amplification of TCR beta CDR3 regions was performed using RNA transcripts as template. Primed by the HTBI set, a first-round RT-PCR was run on the TCR CDR3. TCRdb reprocessed the multiplex PCR reads via MiXCR and lists one record per CDR3 protein. In the table there are under 400,000 distinct CDR3 sequences, 15% to 20% of which are singletons. Source material: blood. The source of these receptors is a woman aged 40-49 years with Graves' ophthalmopathy.

This clonotype was picked up many times. The chain recombines TRBV5-1 with TRBJ1-5; 7 bases line up with TRBD1. V shed 4 bases and J 9 bases; nucleotides not matched to a gene: 13. CDR3 length equals 15 residues. The germline CDR1 and CDR2 sequences are SGHRS and YFSETQ. This CDR3 reads CASSLDRHPMSPQHF. The CDR3 DNA is TGCGCCAGCAGCCTGGACAGGCACCCCATGTCGCCCCAGCATTTT.

There are many counts of this clonotype. CDR3 residues: CATSRDHPDTQYF. CDR3 nucleotide sequence: TGTGCCACCAGCAGAGATCACCCGGATACGCAGTATTTT. The chain links TRBV15 to TRBJ2-3; unclear D gene. CDR3 size: 13 residues. The V gene's germline CDR1 is LNHNV and CDR2 YYDKDF (reference sequence). With 0 bases removed from V and 6 bases from J, the gap between germline ends came to 7 bases. Complete variable domain (other parts from reference TRBV15 and TRBJ2-3): DAMVIQNPRYQVTQFGKPVTLSCSQTLNHNVMYWYQQKSSQAPKLLFHYYDKDFNNEADTPDNFQSRRPNTSFCFLDIRSPGLGDTAMYLCATSRDHPDTQYFGPGTRLTVL.

This clonotype was seen many times. This chain links TRBV7-9 with TRBJ1-1; no definite D call. The CDR3 has 16 residues. V was cut by 5 bases and J by 5 bases, with 21 bases left in between. From germline, CDR1 is SEHNR and CDR2 FQNEAQ (reference sequence). The CDR3 sequence: CASSTRITTSDTEAFF. Here the CDR3 DNA reads TGTGCCAGCAGCACTAGGATCACGACGTCGGATACTGAAGCTTTCTTT.

This clonotype has a count of ten or more. This chain connects TRBV12-3 or TRBV12-4 to TRBJ2-5, with D unresolved. The V and J ends lost 6 bases and 7 bases respectively, with 9 bases between them. This CDR3 region has 11 residues. The CDR3 reads CASRLSGTQYF. The CDR3 nucleotides read TGTGCCAGCAGACTGTCGGGGACCCAGTACTTC.

The genes are TRBV7-8 and TRBJ2-7, with unresolved D. The CDR3 loop spans 12 amino acids. Germline loops: CDR1 SGHVS, CDR2 FQNEAQ. V was shortened by 3 bases and J by 6 bases, with 9 bases between the two germline ends. DNA for the CDR3: TGTGCCAGCAGCTTGGTAATTCCCGAGCAGTACTTC. Protein: CASSLVIPEQYF.

This clonotype has ten or more counts. V gene TRBV24-1 combines with J gene TRBJ1-1; D unclear. There are 13 residues in the CDR3. V gave up 2 bases and J gave up 6 bases, with 9 bases separating them. Germline CDR1 and CDR2: KGHDR and SFDVKD. The CDR3 DNA reads TGTGCCACCAGTGATTCCGGGTGGGCTGAAGCTTTCTTT. It is translated as CATSDSGWAEAFF.

V is TRBV6-1 and J is TRBJ2-7, with 9 bases fitting TRBD2. The germline CDR1 and CDR2 sequences are MNHNS and SASEGT. This CDR3 is built from 15 residues. V gave up 2 bases and J gave up 5 bases; unmatched junction bases: 7. The CDR3 sequence is CASSEWVAGDNEQYF. Written as DNA, the CDR3 is TGTGCCAGCAGTGAATGGGTAGCGGGAGATAACGAGCAGTACTTC.

V usage is TRBV6-5 and J usage is TRBJ2-5; either TRBD1 or TRBD2 may supply D (5 bases each). Trimming stripped 0 bases from V and 1 base from J, with 9 bases between. CDR3 length: 15 residues. Germline values: CDR1 MNHEY, CDR2 SVGAGI. CDR3 residues: CASSYSPGTQETQYF. DNA for the CDR3: TGTGCCAGCAGTTACTCGCCCGGGACCCAAGAGACCCAGTACTTC.

The chain combines TRBV10-1 with TRBJ2-7; D might be TRBD1 (6 bases). Germline CDR1 and CDR2: WNHNN and SYGVQD (reference sequence). V lost 8 bases to trimming and J lost 4 bases, with 12 bases between them. The CDR3 extends over 12 amino acids. The CDR3 reads CASAGTNYEQYF. CDR3 sequence (DNA): TGCGCCAGCGCCGGGACAAATTACGAGCAGTACTTC.

This clonotype came up a few times. The chain is built from TRBV15 and TRBJ2-2; 9 bases are a match to TRBD2. Germline V gene data show CDR1 as LNHNV and CDR2 as YYDKDF (reference sequence). The trim removed 3 bases at V and 6 bases at J, leaving 8 bases unmatched. This CDR3 is built from 16 residues. The CDR3 region is CATSSPGGRASGELFF. In DNA, the CDR3 is TGTGCCACCAGCAGCCCGGGCGGGAGGGCCTCCGGGGAGCTGTTTTTT.

In its sample, this clonotype was seen many times. This rearrangement joins TRBV13 to TRBJ1-2; TRBD1 aligns across 8 bases. This CDR3 contains 14 residues. V was clipped by 5 bases and J by 4 bases; unmatched bases: 6. Germline CDR1 is PRHDT and CDR2 is FYEKMQ (reference sequence). The CDR3 sequence is CASSGRGLFYGYTF. In DNA form, the CDR3 reads TGTGCCAGCAGCGGCAGGGGGCTTTTCTATGGCTACACCTTC.

Comments on this clonotype: A read error is possible here, since a much larger clone lies one base away. The chain is built from TRBV29-1 and TRBJ2-2; maybe TRBD1 (6 bases). CDR1 and CDR2 from the germline V gene are SQVTM and ANQGSEA. Trimming cost V 6 bases and J 6 bases, with 23 bases left between them. The CDR3 totals 16 residues. The CDR3 region is CSVLTTGTRVAGELFF. In nucleotides, the CDR3 is TGCAGCGTACTTACGACCGGGACAAGGGTAGCCGGGGAGCTGTTTTTT.

This chain uses TRBV5-1 with TRBJ1-1; the match to TRBD1 covers 9 bases. Trimming removed 5 bases from V and 10 bases from J; junction bases left unmatched: 12. CDR1 SGHRS and CDR2 YFSETQ come from the germline V gene. This CDR3 is built from 14 residues. DNA of the CDR3: TGCGCCAGCAGTTCCGGGACAGGGACCCCAGTAGCTTTCTTT. Its translation: CASSSGTGTPVAFF.

The chain recombines TRBV30 with TRBJ2-2; D not resolved. CDR1 GTSNPN and CDR2 SVGIG come from the germline V gene (reference sequence). Deletions cut 0 bases from V and 3 bases from J, with 8 bases between. The CDR3 extends over 14 amino acids. The CDR3 DNA follows: TGTGCCTGGAGTGTCCGGGTTGACACCGGGGAGCTGTTTTTT. It yields the protein CAWSVRVDTGELFF.

This clonotype was observed many times. CDR3 amino acids: CASSENGENFF. For the CDR3, the DNA is TGTGCCAGCAGTGAAAACGGGGAGAATTTCTTT. V usage is TRBV6-1 and J usage is TRBJ1-1; D is unresolved. From germline, CDR1 is MNHNS and CDR2 SASEGT. V was trimmed by 2 bases and J by 13 bases, leaving 11 bases between them. This CDR3 contains 11 residues.

Remarks on this clonotype: A much bigger clone sits one base away, suggesting this may be a read error. Given the absence of the conserved phenylalanine or tryptophan at the CDR3 end, a read error is likely. The chain couples TRBV5-1 to TRBJ1-1; a possible D gene is TRBD1 (5 bases). V lost 2 bases, J lost 7 bases, and 15 bases lay in between. Germline V lookup: CDR1 SGHRS, CDR2 YFSETQ. The CDR3 sequence is 14 residues long. This CDR3 is CASSFESKRGEAFV. In DNA, the CDR3 is TGCGCCAGCAGCTTTGAATCGAAAAGGGGTGAAGCTTTCGTT.

This clonotype came up many times. The gene calls are TRBV29-1 and TRBJ1-1; no definite D call. The length of the CDR3 is 12 residues. Germline values: CDR1 SQVTM, CDR2 ANQGSEA. The V end was cut by 0 bases, the J end by 2 bases, with 4 bases between. CDR3 region: CSVEDGNTEAFF. The CDR3 DNA follows: TGCAGCGTTGAAGATGGTAACACTGAAGCTTTCTTT. Full variable domain (remainder filled in from reference TRBV29-1 and TRBJ1-1): SAVISQKPSRDICQRGTSLTIQCQVDSQVTMMFWYRQQPGQSLTLIATANQGSEATYESGFVIDKFPISRPNLTFSTLTVSNMSPEDSSIYLCSVEDGNTEAFFGQGTRLTVV.

This clonotype was detected ten times or more. The chain is built from TRBV2 and TRBJ2-4; D unresolved. Trimming removed 8 bases at V and 1 base at J, with 12 bases between. The germline CDR1 and CDR2 sequences are SNHLY and FYNNEI. The CDR3 sequence is 14 residues long. The CDR3 DNA reads as TGTGCCAGCTCCGAGGATTATGCCAAAAACATTCAGTACTTC. Translated, it gives CASSEDYAKNIQYF.

This clonotype was recorded at least ten times. The chain recombines TRBV28 with TRBJ2-5; 8 bases are shared with TRBD1. The CDR3 is 14 amino acids. The ends lost 4 bases at V and 7 bases at J; junction bases unmatched: 8. The germline V gene has CDR1 MDHEN and CDR2 SYDVKM. The CDR3 here is CASSSTGDNGTQYF. CDR3 bases: TGTGCCAGCAGTTCGACAGGGGATAATGGGACCCAGTACTTC.

This clonotype was counted at least ten times. This may arise from a read error, as a much more abundant clone is one base away. V gene TRBV6-5 combines with J gene TRBJ2-7, with 7 bases that match TRBD1. Looked up from germline, CDR1 is MNHEY and CDR2 is SVGAGI. The CDR3 totals 16 residues. The CDR3: CASSYSDRAPSYGQYF. For the CDR3, the DNA is TGTGCCAGCAGTTACTCTGACAGGGCCCCCTCCTACGGGCAGTACTTC.

With respect to this clonotype: One junction end disagrees with the germline gene, perhaps due to a read error. The genes are TRBV30 and TRBJ2-7; the match to TRBD2 covers 9 bases. CDR3 length equals 13 residues. Per the germline V gene, CDR1 is GTSNPN and CDR2 is SVGIG (reference sequence). CDR3: CAWAGGLAFEQSF. The CDR3 DNA is TGTGCCTGGGCAGGCGGACTAGCGTTTGAGCAGTCCTTC.